The sequence of this T cell receptor beta chain was determined in a study of blood T cell repertoires in COVID-19. Study overall: Acute and convalescent COVID-19 samples came from the United States, Italy and Spain.

Method: immunoSEQ multiplex PCR; TCRdb's copy keeps in-frame clones and lacks some. The sample shows under 200,000 clones, 79% of them seen only once. Those enrolled in Seattle joined during active infection and were followed longitudinally afterward. The receptor comes from a woman aged 60-70 years with COVID-19, enrolled during active disease. The sequencing sample was made of peripheral blood.

The CDR3: CASSWTSGGSYGYTF. The DNA of the CDR3 is TGTGCCAGCAGTTGGACATCAGGGGGGTCTTATGGCTACACCTTC. The V gene is TRBV27, the J gene TRBJ1-2; 7 bases map to TRBD1. CDR3 length equals 15 residues. Germline lookup yields CDR1 MNHEY and CDR2 SMNVEV (reference sequence). The trim removed 4 bases at V and 5 bases at J, leaving 10 bases unmatched.